The subject of this entry is one T cell receptor (beta chain). The antigen remains unidentified. Generated by immunoSEQ multiplex PCR, the TCRdb table keeps only in-frame clones and is missing some. The sample consists of around 980,000 clones, 75% to 85% of them appearing once. Losses at the gene ends were 4 bases for V and 4 bases for J; bases not matched to a gene: 5. In germline, CDR1 is SGHRS, CDR2 YFSETQ. The CDR3 runs 16 residues. These data originate in a study of shared clonotypes between healthy human individuals. Regarding the study as a whole: Rarefaction revealed incomplete sorted-subset sequencing despite large depth. The generation probabilities recorded for non-shared clonotypes fell below those of clonotypes shared by all four donors.

Sequenced sample: memory CD4+ T cells from PBMCs. The subset here: CD45RA-negative fraction. The gene calls are TRBV5-1 and TRBJ2-2; 12 nucleotides line up with TRBD2. The receptor was isolated from a man aged 18 to 30 in good health. Some clones in this sample may be carry-over from other donors' samples. In nucleotides, the CDR3 is TGCGCCAGCAGCCCAAGACTAGCGGGAGTCACCGGGGAGCTGTTTTTT. It yields the protein CASSPRLAGVTGELFF.